This entry lists 26 T cell receptor beta chains sequenced from one sample in a study of blood T cell repertoires in COVID-19. Produced via immunoSEQ multiplex PCR; TCRdb's table is partial and in-frame only. This table holds about 31,000 clones, roughly 90% found once. Specimen: peripheral blood. The receptors shown here come from a man aged 60-69 years with COVID-19, enrolled during active disease.

The V and J genes are TRBV15 and TRBJ2-6; possibly TRBD1 for D (5 bases). V lost 3 bases to trimming and J lost 0 bases, with 15 bases between them. Germline V CDR1 and CDR2: LNHNV, YYDKDF (reference sequence). This CDR3 spans 18 amino acids. The CDR3 DNA sequence: TGTGCCACCAGCAGGGTGGCAGGGCTAAGCTCTGGGGCCAACGTCCTGACTTTC. Its translation: CATSRVAGLSSGANVLTF.

The chain employs TRBV12-5 and TRBJ2-7; 12 bases are a match to TRBD2. Germline CDR1 LGHNT, CDR2 FRNRAP. This CDR3 is built from 15 residues. The V and J ends lost 5 bases and 3 bases, in that order; junction bases with no gene match: 5. The CDR3 is CASGGRLAGVYEQYF. The CDR3 DNA follows: TGTGCTAGTGGTGGAAGACTAGCGGGAGTCTACGAGCAGTACTTC. Variable domain in full (rest from reference TRBV12-5 and TRBJ2-7): DARVTQTPRHKVTEMGQEVTMRCQPILGHNTVFWYRQTMMQGLELLAYFRNRAPLDDSGMPKDRFSAEMPDATLATLKIQPSEPRDSAVYFCASGGRLAGVYEQYFGPGTRLTVT.

This chain joins TRBV19 and TRBJ2-5; 8 bases are a match to TRBD2. The germline V gene has CDR1 LNHDA and CDR2 SQIVND (reference sequence). The J segment lost 4 bases and the V segment lost 5 bases, leaving 12 bases of the junction unmatched. This CDR3 contains 16 residues. The CDR3 is CASSLPSAGGTETQYF. CDR3 coding DNA: TGTGCCAGTAGTCTCCCAAGTGCGGGAGGCACAGAGACCCAGTACTTC.

Comments on this clone: Other DNA sequences in this specimen translate into the identical CDR3. The chain joins TRBV6-6 to TRBJ2-2, with 9 positions matching TRBD2. J lost 1 base, V lost 6 bases, and 6 bases had no gene match. Germline values: CDR1 MNHNY, CDR2 SVGAGI (reference sequence). CDR3 length: 16 amino acids. The CDR3 bases are TGTGCCAGCAGCCTTCTAGCGGGGTTGAACACCGGGGAGCTGTTTTTT. Translated: CASSLLAGLNTGELFF.

This rearrangement joins TRBV28 to TRBJ2-7, with D possibly matching TRBD1 (5 bases). The CDR3 totals 12 residues. Germline assignment: CDR1 MDHEN and CDR2 SYDVKM. V shed 6 bases and J shed 3 bases, with 9 bases lying between them. As DNA, the CDR3 is TGTGCCAGCAGGGACACGTACTACGAGCAGTACTTC. This sequence encodes CASRDTYYEQYF.

The V and J genes are TRBV5-1 and TRBJ2-7, with a possible D match to TRBD1 (6 bases). From germline, CDR1 is SGHRS and CDR2 YFSETQ. This CDR3 is built from 12 residues. Trimming stripped 6 bases from V and 0 bases from J, with 7 bases between. The DNA of the CDR3 is TGCGCCAGCAAGGGGGTCTCCTACGAGCAGTACTTC. Translating it yields CASKGVSYEQYF.

V and J are TRBV27 and TRBJ2-7, with 8 bases lining up with TRBD2. This CDR3 region has 18 residues. J was trimmed by 5 bases and V by 0 bases; bases with no gene match: 15. In germline, CDR1 is MNHEY, CDR2 SMNVEV (reference sequence). The CDR3 DNA follows: TGTGCCAGCAGTTTATCGATTTTCGGAGCGGGAGTCACCCACGAGCAGTACTTC. Amino acids: CASSLSIFGAGVTHEQYF.

V gene TRBV6-5 combines with J gene TRBJ1-1; D is unclear. CDR1 is MNHEY, CDR2 SVGAGI, per germline. The V and J ends lost 6 bases and 1 base respectively, with 12 bases between them. The length of the CDR3 is 14 residues. This CDR3 is CASSLGQANTEAFF. The CDR3 DNA reads TGTGCCAGCAGCCTTGGGCAGGCGAACACTGAAGCTTTCTTT.

V and J are TRBV15 and TRBJ1-6; tentatively, D is TRBD1 (6 bases). The V end was cut by 4 bases, the J end by 9 bases, with 13 bases between. The germline V gene encodes CDR1 LNHNV and CDR2 YYDKDF (reference sequence). The CDR3 loop spans 14 amino acids. The chain's CDR3 is CATSNRVSGSPLHF. In DNA form, the CDR3 reads TGTGCCACCAGCAACAGGGTTTCGGGTTCACCCCTCCACTTT.

V usage is TRBV5-1 and J usage is TRBJ1-5; D gene ambiguous. Germline assignment: CDR1 SGHRS and CDR2 YFSETQ. This CDR3 is 14 amino acids long. Trimming removed 0 bases from V and 7 bases from J, with 11 bases in between. The CDR3 is CASSLGEAGQPQHF. The CDR3 DNA reads as TGCGCCAGCAGCTTGGGAGAGGCGGGCCAGCCCCAGCATTTT.

This clone was seen a single time. V usage is TRBV3-1 (or the pseudogene TRBV3-2) and J usage is TRBJ2-3, with a weak D call TRBD2 (7 bases). Germline CDR1 and CDR2: LGHDT and YNNKEL (reference sequence). Trimming removed 0 bases at V and 4 bases at J, with 14 bases between. This CDR3 comprises 16 residues. The CDR3 DNA reads TGTGCCAGCAGCCAAGAGGCTCGCGGGGGCCCAGATACGCAGTATTTT. Translated: CASSQEARGGPDTQYF.

CDR3 in DNA: TGCGCCAGCAGCTTGGCCGGGCCCACTAGCAACACCGGGGAGCTGTTTTTT. This sequence encodes CASSLAGPTSNTGELFF. This rearrangement joins TRBV5-1 to TRBJ2-2; D is perhaps TRBD2 (6 bases). Germline V CDR1 and CDR2: SGHRS, YFSETQ. The CDR3 sequence is 17 residues long. V dropped 0 bases and J dropped 2 bases, with 14 bases sitting between them.

The rearrangement links TRBV27 to TRBJ2-1, with a tentative D call TRBD1 (6 bases). CDR3 size: 14 residues. V was pared by 2 bases and J by 3 bases, with 8 bases between. Germline V gene data show CDR1 as MNHEY and CDR2 as SMNVEV (reference sequence). The CDR3 DNA sequence: TGTGCCAGCAGTTTACAGGGGTACTACAATGAGCAGTTCTTC. Translating it yields CASSLQGYYNEQFF.

The chain couples TRBV18 to TRBJ2-2; TRBD2 matches 10 bases. Unmatched junction bases numbered 4, after V lost 2 bases and J lost 7 bases. The V gene's germline CDR1 is KGHSH and CDR2 LQKENI. The length of the CDR3 is 15 residues. DNA of the CDR3: TGTGCCAGCTCACCAGGGCTAGCGGGAGTCGGGGAGCTGTTTTTT. It translates to CASSPGLAGVGELFF.

The chain has TRBV2 and TRBJ1-5, with D tentatively TRBD1 (6 bases). The CDR3 totals 15 residues. V lost 6 bases, J lost 6 bases, and 18 bases lay in between. CDR1 and CDR2 from the germline V gene are SNHLY and FYNNEI. CDR3: CASSQSGGAAQPQHF. In DNA form, the CDR3 reads TGTGCCAGCAGCCAATCCGGGGGGGCGGCTCAGCCCCAGCATTTT.

Notes on this clone: One end of the junction fails to match germline, which may point to a read error. This chain connects TRBV2 to TRBJ1-2, with D possibly matching TRBD1 (6 bases). Germline CDR1 reads SNHLY; CDR2 reads FYNNEI. The CDR3 length is 15 residues. CDR3 DNA sequence: TGTGCCAGCAGGTCCCGGGACACCACATACTACGGCTACACCTTC. Protein product: CASRSRDTTYYGYTF. The whole variable domain, remainder taken from reference TRBV2 and TRBJ1-2, is EPEVTQTPSHQVTQMGQEVILRCVPISNHLYFYWYRQILGQKVEFLVSFYNNEISEKSEIFDDQFSVERPDGSNFTLKIRSTKLEDSAMYFCASRSRDTTYYGYTFGSGTRLTVV.

This rearrangement joins TRBV4-1 to TRBJ2-2; 8 bases are a match to TRBD1. After removal of 3 bases from V and 6 bases from J, the junction contained 6 bases not matched to a gene. The germline V gene has CDR1 MGHRA and CDR2 YSYEKL. The CDR3 is made up of 15 amino acids. CDR3 nucleotide sequence: TGCGCCAGCAGCCACAGCAGGGGGCAGGCCGGGGAGCTGTTTTTT. Encoded protein: CASSHSRGQAGELFF.

The V call is TRBV27, the J call TRBJ1-1; 7 nucleotides match TRBD1. The J segment lost 4 bases and the V segment lost 5 bases, leaving 4 bases of the junction unmatched. The germline gives CDR1 MNHEY, CDR2 SMNVEV (reference sequence). The CDR3 is 13 amino acids. CDR3 residues: CASSKPGGTEAFF. The CDR3 coding sequence is TGTGCCAGCAGTAAACCAGGGGGCACTGAAGCTTTCTTT.

The chain recombines TRBV12-3 or TRBV12-4 with TRBJ2-5; 9 bases are a match to TRBD1. V dropped 5 bases and J dropped 7; count of bases not matched to a gene: 5. CDR3 length equals 13 residues. CDR3 loop: CASSRQGGGTQYF. The DNA of the CDR3 is TGTGCCAGCAGTCGACAGGGGGGCGGGACCCAGTACTTC.

The rearrangement uses TRBV18 and TRBJ1-1, with D unclear. The V end was cut by 1 base, the J end by 0 bases, with 6 bases between. Germline CDR1 and CDR2: KGHSH and LQKENI. This CDR3 is 14 amino acids long. CDR3: CASSPQRLNTEAFF. CDR3 DNA: TGTGCCAGCTCACCACAGCGACTGAACACTGAAGCTTTCTTT.

The J gene is TRBJ1-6, the V gene TRBV5-1; 10 nucleotides agree with TRBD1. Looked up from germline, CDR1 is SGHRS and CDR2 is YFSETQ. The V segment lost 3 bases and the J segment 8 bases; nucleotides outside the gene matches: 5. CDR3 size: 15 residues. The CDR3 bases are TGCGCCAGCAGCTGGGGACAGGGGTACGATTCACCCCTCCACTTT. Translation: CASSWGQGYDSPLHF.

This clone was observed a few times. The chain recombines TRBV5-1 with TRBJ2-7; TRBD2 matches 10 bases. The J segment lost 7 bases and the V segment lost 4 bases, leaving 11 bases of the junction unmatched. The CDR3 spans 15 residues. CDR1 and CDR2 (germline): SGHRS, YFSETQ. The DNA of the CDR3 is TGCGCCAGCAGCGCCTCAGCGGGAGGGCCGGGAGAGCAGTACTTC. Its protein product is CASSASAGGPGEQYF.

Of note for this clone: Its ends do not fully match the called genes, so a read error is possible. The chain couples TRBV7-2 to TRBJ2-1, with TRBD2 identical over 11 bases. The CDR3 has 12 residues. Germline assignment: CDR1 SGHTA and CDR2 FQGNSA. CDR3 DNA: TGTGCCAGCAGATCAGTAGCGGGAGGGCAGATCTTC. Translating it yields CASRSVAGGQIF.

This clone was detected only once. This chain uses TRBV27 with TRBJ1-1; the D gene is possibly TRBD1 (5 bases). This CDR3 comprises 15 residues. The germline gives CDR1 MNHEY, CDR2 SMNVEV (reference sequence). The V end lost 5 bases, the J end lost 0 bases, and 13 bases lay between the germline ends. For the CDR3, the DNA is TGTGCCAGCAGTCTCCGACAGCCGCTGAACACTGAAGCTTTCTTT. As protein: CASSLRQPLNTEAFF.

V is TRBV6-6 and J is TRBJ1-2; 8 bases agree with TRBD1. V was pared by 5 bases and J by 6 bases, with 11 bases of the junction left unmatched. The CDR3 length is 15 residues. Germline values: CDR1 MNHNY, CDR2 SVGAGI (reference sequence). CDR3 coding DNA: TGTGCCAGCAGTGGGGAAGACAGGGGTGCGGATGGCTACACCTTC. Translating gives CASSGEDRGADGYTF.

The chain joins TRBV3-1 (or the pseudogene TRBV3-2) to TRBJ1-5; 12 bases fit TRBD1. The CDR3 has 16 amino acids. Per germline, CDR1 LGHDT and CDR2 YNNKEL (reference sequence). The trim removed 4 bases at V and 7 bases at J, leaving 8 bases unmatched. The CDR3 loop is CASSPYGTGGGQPQHF. The CDR3 coding sequence is TGTGCCAGCAGCCCATACGGGACAGGGGGCGGGCAGCCCCAGCATTTT.